This T cell receptor (beta chain) is from a study of T cell repertoires in cytomegalovirus infection. Across the study: Matching HLA type, along with CMV infection, was indicated by public TCR beta signatures.

This clonotype occurred many times. Its specificity is unknown. Study-wide results and caveats: Ex vivo responses were dominated by HLA-C-restricted CMV-specific TCR beta clonotypes. Summed frequency of public TCR beta families distinguished CMV carriers with the relevant HLA.

TCRdb reprocessed the reads via MiXCR and lists one record per CDR3 protein. The sample shows approximately 100,000 distinct CDR3 sequences, more than 20% of them seen only once. The CDR3 is 17 residues long. Per germline, CDR1 MNHEY and CDR2 SVGAGI. The V gene end was trimmed by 4 bases and the J gene end by 1 base; junction bases not matched to a gene: 9. The clonotype comes from a human donor in good health (CMV status not recorded). Some clones in this sample may be carry-over from other donors' samples. The V and J genes are TRBV6-5 and TRBJ2-2; TRBD2 aligns across 7 bases. The sample taken for sequencing was CD8+ T cells from PBMCs. The CDR3 coding sequence is TGTGCCAGCAGTTCCCCGAGGGCGGGGGAGAACACCGGGGAGCTGTTTTTT. This codes for CASSSPRAGENTGELFF.